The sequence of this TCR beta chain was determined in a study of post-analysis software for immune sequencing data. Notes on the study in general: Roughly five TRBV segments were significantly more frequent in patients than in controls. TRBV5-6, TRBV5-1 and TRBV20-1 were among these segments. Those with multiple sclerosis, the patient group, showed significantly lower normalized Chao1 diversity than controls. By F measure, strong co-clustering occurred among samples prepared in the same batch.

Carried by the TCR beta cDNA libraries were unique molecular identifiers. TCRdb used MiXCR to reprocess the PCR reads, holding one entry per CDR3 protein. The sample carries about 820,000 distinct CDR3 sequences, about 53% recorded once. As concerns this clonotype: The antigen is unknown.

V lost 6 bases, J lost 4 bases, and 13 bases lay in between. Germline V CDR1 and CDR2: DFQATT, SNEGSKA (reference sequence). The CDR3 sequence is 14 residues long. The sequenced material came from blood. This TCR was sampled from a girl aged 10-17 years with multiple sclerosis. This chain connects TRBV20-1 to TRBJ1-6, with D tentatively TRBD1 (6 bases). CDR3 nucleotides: TGCAGTGCCGGACCAGGGGCGTATAATTCACCCCTCCACTTT. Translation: CSAGPGAYNSPLHF.